One and the same sample provided the 23 T cell receptor beta chains below, sequenced in a study of shared clonotypes between healthy human individuals. Naive CD8 cells comprised CD45RO-negative, CCR7-positively selected cells, excluding terminally differentiated effector memory CD45RA+ cells. Assay used: immunoSEQ multiplex PCR; TCRdb lists only in-frame clones, some missing. The sample yields hundreds of thousands of clones, roughly 96% seen once. Sequencing was done on a sample of naive CD8+ T cells sorted from blood. The source of these receptors is a woman under 40 in good health.

The chain joins TRBV5-5 to TRBJ2-3; maybe TRBD1 (6 bases). Trimming shortened V by 0 bases and J by 2 bases, and 10 bases separated the two germline ends. Germline loops: CDR1 SGHKS, CDR2 YYEKEE (reference sequence). The CDR3 length is 15 residues. CDR3 loop: CASSLVGHDTDTQYF. The CDR3 DNA reads as TGTGCCAGCAGCTTGGTGGGACATGACACAGATACGCAGTATTTT.

The V and J genes are TRBV27 and TRBJ1-2; weak D call: TRBD1 (5 bases). Germline V gene data show CDR1 as MNHEY and CDR2 as SMNVEV (reference sequence). CDR3 length: 11 amino acids. With 6 bases removed from V and 8 bases from J, the gap between germline ends came to 10 bases. This CDR3 reads CASRAGNGYTF. CDR3 bases: TGTGCCAGCAGGGCAGGGAACGGCTACACCTTC.

The V and J genes are TRBV28 and TRBJ2-7, with 9 bases lining up with TRBD1. The germline V gene encodes CDR1 MDHEN and CDR2 SYDVKM. The CDR3 contains 12 residues. J gave up 2 bases and V 8 bases, and 1 base lay outside the gene matches. This chain's CDR3 is CASRDRAYEQYF. DNA for the CDR3: TGTGCCAGCCGGGACAGGGCCTACGAGCAGTACTTC.

The chain uses TRBV11-2 and TRBJ2-7, with 7 nucleotides matching TRBD1. Germline lookup yields CDR1 SGHAT and CDR2 FQNNGV. CDR3 length equals 13 residues. Germline trimming cut 3 bases from V and 3 bases from J; bases unmatched to any gene: 2. The CDR3 loop is CASSFGTVYEQYF. CDR3 sequence (DNA): TGTGCCAGCAGCTTCGGGACAGTCTACGAGCAGTACTTC.

This chain uses TRBV19 with TRBJ1-1, with TRBD1 identical over 8 bases. Unmatched junction bases numbered 1, after V lost 6 bases and J lost 7 bases. Germline CDR1 LNHDA, CDR2 SQIVND (reference sequence). The CDR3 contains 11 residues. The CDR3 spells CASRGQVEAFF. In DNA, the CDR3 is TGTGCCAGTAGGGGACAGGTTGAAGCTTTCTTT.

The chain employs TRBV13 and TRBJ2-7; maybe TRBD2 (5 bases). The V end lost 1 base, the J end lost 2 bases, and 9 bases lay between the germline ends. The CDR3 is 14 amino acids. Per germline, CDR1 PRHDT and CDR2 FYEKMQ (reference sequence). The CDR3: CASSLAGSAYEQYF. CDR3 bases: TGTGCCAGCAGCTTAGCGGGATCCGCCTACGAGCAGTACTTC. Based on the CDR3 plus reference TRBV13 and TRBJ2-7, the full variable domain is AAGVIQSPRHLIKEKRETATLKCYPIPRHDTVYWYQQGPGQDPQFLISFYEKMQSDKGSIPDRFSAQQFSDYHSELNMSSLELGDSALYFCASSLAGSAYEQYFGPGTRLTVT.

The rearrangement joins TRBV11-2 to TRBJ2-7; possible D gene TRBD2, 5 bases. The CDR3 is 14 amino acids. Trimming pared 4 bases from V and 1 base from J, leaving 11 bases between. From germline, CDR1 is SGHAT and CDR2 FQNNGV. The CDR3: CASSWTEDSYEQYF. CDR3 nucleotide sequence: TGTGCCAGCAGCTGGACTGAAGATTCCTACGAGCAGTACTTC.

V gene TRBV27 combines with J gene TRBJ2-7; D tentatively reads TRBD1 or TRBD2 (5 bases each). This CDR3 region has 15 residues. The ends were cut back, 1 base at V and 0 bases at J, with 10 bases in the middle. CDR1 is MNHEY, CDR2 SMNVEV, per germline (reference sequence). The CDR3: CASSLLEGSSYEQYF. The CDR3 region has the DNA TGTGCCAGCAGTTTATTAGAGGGGAGCTCCTACGAGCAGTACTTC.

The chain employs TRBV7-9 and TRBJ2-4, with D perhaps matching TRBD2 (5 bases). Trimming shortened V by 3 bases and J by 8 bases, and 11 bases separated the two germline ends. This CDR3 spans 13 amino acids. CDR1 is SEHNR, CDR2 FQNEAQ, per germline (reference sequence). CDR3 bases: TGTGCCAGCAGCTTCGAGGGTATGCACATTCAGTACTTC. It encodes CASSFEGMHIQYF.

This clone occurred a few times. The chain combines TRBV27 with TRBJ1-1; the D is unclear. The CDR3 has 11 amino acids. The germline V and J ends were trimmed by 5 bases and 7 bases, with 8 bases remaining between them. CDR1 and CDR2 from the germline V gene are MNHEY and SMNVEV (reference sequence). CDR3 bases: TGTGCCAGCAGTATCCGGGGTGAAGCTTTCTTT. Residues: CASSIRGEAFF.

The gene calls are TRBV27 and TRBJ2-7; maybe TRBD1 (6 bases). The CDR3 totals 13 residues. Germline CDR1 and CDR2: MNHEY and SMNVEV (reference sequence). V lost 8 bases to trimming and J lost 2 bases, with 13 bases between them. The CDR3 loop is CASRGTFTYEQYF. CDR3 DNA: TGTGCCAGCCGAGGGACATTCACCTACGAGCAGTACTTC.

J is TRBJ2-1 and V is TRBV27, with D perhaps matching TRBD2 (6 bases). Trimming stripped 6 bases from V and 8 bases from J, with 17 bases between. Germline CDR1 MNHEY, CDR2 SMNVEV (reference sequence). This CDR3 is 14 amino acids long. The DNA of the CDR3 is TGTGCCAGCAGCCGACTAGGTATGATCGATGAGCAGTTCTTC. Amino acids: CASSRLGMIDEQFF.

This clone was seen more than once but under ten times. CDR3 sequence: CASSSRGQPQHF. The CDR3 DNA follows: TGTGCCAGCAGCTCACGCGGCCAACCCCAGCATTTT. The V and J genes are TRBV7-2 and TRBJ1-5; no definite D call. The CDR3 consists of 12 residues. CDR1 and CDR2 (germline): SGHTA, FQGNSA. Trimming shortened V by 4 bases and J by 10 bases, and 11 bases separated the two germline ends.

The gene calls are TRBV7-3 and TRBJ2-3, with 10 bases fitting TRBD1. The germline V gene has CDR1 SGHTA and CDR2 FQGTGA. The J segment lost 5 bases and the V segment lost 4 bases, leaving 3 bases of the junction unmatched. The CDR3 consists of 14 residues. The CDR3 DNA is TGTGCCAGCAGCTCGACAGGGGGCGGAGATACGCAGTATTTT. This sequence encodes CASSSTGGGDTQYF.

The genes are TRBV27 and TRBJ2-7, with 8 bases matching TRBD1. CDR3 length: 15 amino acids. V was clipped by 4 bases and J by 5 bases; unmatched bases: 10. The germline V gene has CDR1 MNHEY and CDR2 SMNVEV (reference sequence). CDR3 protein: CASSSSDRVMNEQYF. Written as DNA, the CDR3 is TGTGCCAGCAGTTCCTCGGACAGGGTCATGAACGAGCAGTACTTC.

The J gene is TRBJ2-3, the V gene TRBV11-2; possible D gene TRBD1, 5 bases. Trimming cost V 3 bases and J 0 bases, with 22 bases left between them. The CDR3 is made up of 19 amino acids. The germline CDR1 and CDR2 sequences are SGHAT and FQNNGV. The CDR3 coding sequence is TGTGCCAGCAGCTTGGACAAGTTTATGTTGGCAGCAAGCACAGATACGCAGTATTTT. Translating gives CASSLDKFMLAASTDTQYF. The full variable domain, completed using reference TRBV11-2 and TRBJ2-3, is EAGVAQSPRYKIIEKRQSVAFWCNPISGHATLYWYQQILGQGPKLLIQFQNNGVVDDSQLPKDRFSAERLKGVDSTLKIQPAKLEDSAVYLCASSLDKFMLAASTDTQYFGPGTRLTVL.

CDR3: CASSQDHFQGNGELFF. CDR3 nucleotide sequence: TGTGCCAGCAGCCAAGATCATTTTCAGGGAAACGGGGAGCTGTTTTTT. The V call is TRBV4-2, the J call TRBJ2-2; maybe TRBD1 (5 bases). Per the germline V gene, CDR1 is LGHNA and CDR2 is YNFKEQ. The CDR3 length is 16 residues. Trimming left V 0 bases short and J 7 bases short, with 15 bases between.

V usage is TRBV9 and J usage is TRBJ1-1; possibly TRBD1 for D (6 bases). With 3 bases removed from V and 3 bases from J, the gap between germline ends came to 12 bases. This CDR3 comprises 14 residues. Germline values: CDR1 SGDLS, CDR2 YYNGEE. The chain's CDR3 is CASSAHRDDTEAFF. In nucleotides, the CDR3 is TGTGCCAGCAGCGCCCACAGGGATGACACTGAAGCTTTCTTT. Supplemented by reference TRBV9 and TRBJ1-1, the full variable domain reads DSGVTQTPKHLITATGQRVTLRCSPRSGDLSVYWYQQSLDQGLQFLIQYYNGEERAKGNILERFSAQQFPDLHSELNLSSLELGDSALYFCASSAHRDDTEAFFGQGTRLTVV.

The chain joins TRBV28 to TRBJ2-1; perhaps TRBD1 as D (5 bases). The germline CDR1 and CDR2 sequences are MDHEN and SYDVKM. The CDR3 is 15 amino acids. Trimming pared 2 bases from V and 7 bases from J, leaving 15 bases between. Here the CDR3 reads CASSLVLREWNEQFF. In DNA form, the CDR3 reads TGTGCCAGCAGTTTAGTTCTCAGGGAATGGAATGAGCAGTTCTTC.

This chain joins TRBV28 and TRBJ1-1; D gene unclear. V lost 4 bases and J 8 bases, leaving 8 bases between the germline ends. Germline lookup yields CDR1 MDHEN and CDR2 SYDVKM. This CDR3 comprises 11 residues. This chain's CDR3 is CASSSMTEAFF. DNA for the CDR3: TGTGCCAGCAGTTCGATGACCGAAGCTTTCTTT.

The chain couples TRBV28 to TRBJ2-7, with D unresolved. Germline-derived CDR1 and CDR2 are MDHEN and SYDVKM. V was pared by 3 bases and J by 2 bases, with 8 bases between. The CDR3 loop spans 13 amino acids. CDR3 in amino acids: CASSFYRTYEQYF. Here the CDR3 DNA reads TGTGCCAGCAGTTTTTACAGAACCTACGAGCAGTACTTC.

The rearrangement joins TRBV7-2 to TRBJ2-3, with D maybe TRBD1 (5 bases). Trimming took off 4 bases at V and 5 bases at J, with 7 bases between the two ends. The CDR3 extends over 12 amino acids. Germline V gene sequence: CDR1 SGHTA, CDR2 FQGNSA. CDR3 sequence reads: CASSSTEDTQYF. The DNA for the CDR3 is TGTGCCAGCAGCTCGACAGAAGATACGCAGTATTTT.

V and J are TRBV29-1 and TRBJ2-7; tentative D call: TRBD1 (5 bases). The CDR3 totals 13 residues. Between the trimmed V and J ends, which lost 4 bases and 0 bases, there was a span of 10 bases. The V gene's germline CDR1 is SQVTM and CDR2 ANQGSEA. The chain's CDR3 is CSVVKGNSYEQYF. As DNA, the CDR3 is TGCAGCGTTGTGAAGGGGAACTCCTACGAGCAGTACTTC.